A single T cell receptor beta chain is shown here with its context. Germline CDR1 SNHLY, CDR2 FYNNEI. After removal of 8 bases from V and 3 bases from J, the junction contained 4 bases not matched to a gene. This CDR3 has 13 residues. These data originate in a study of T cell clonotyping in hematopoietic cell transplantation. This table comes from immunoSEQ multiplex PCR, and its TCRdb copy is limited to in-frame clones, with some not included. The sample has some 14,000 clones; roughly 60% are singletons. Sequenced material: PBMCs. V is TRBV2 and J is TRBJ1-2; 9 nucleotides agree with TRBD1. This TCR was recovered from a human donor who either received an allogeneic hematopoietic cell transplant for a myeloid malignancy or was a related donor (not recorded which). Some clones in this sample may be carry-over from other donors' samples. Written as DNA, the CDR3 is TGTGCCAGCCAAAGGGACAGGGACTATGGCTACACCTTC. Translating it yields CASQRDRDYGYTF.